Listed here are 7 T cell receptor beta chains from one sample, sequenced in a study of CD8+CD57+ T cells in acquired aplastic anemia. The use of genomic DNA as template underpinned the TCR beta VDJ and CDR3 profiling. Each CDR3 protein is one row after TCRdb ran MiXCR on the reads. The repertoire holds 130,000 or so distinct CDR3 sequences, with 41% as singletons. The sample comprised sorted CD4+, CD8+, or CD8+CD57+ T cells (not recorded which) from PBMCs. The receptors derive from a human donor in good health, serving as a control.

This clonotype has at least ten counts. The chain joins TRBV29-1 to TRBJ2-3; TRBD2 aligns across 11 bases. Per the germline V gene, CDR1 is SQVTM and CDR2 is ANQGSEA. The CDR3 contains 15 residues. The V gene end was trimmed by 4 bases and the J gene end by 2 bases; junction bases not matched to a gene: 5. The CDR3 nucleotides read TGCAGCGTTGGGGCTAGCGGGGGGCCCACAGATACGCAGTATTTT. The encoded protein is CSVGASGGPTDTQYF.

In regard to this clonotype: One end of the junction does not line up with germline, which may come from a read error. J is TRBJ1-1 and V is TRBV11-2; D is unresolved. CDR3 length equals 12 residues. CDR1 is SGHAT, CDR2 FQNNGV, per germline. CDR3 protein: CASSLADPEAYF. DNA of the CDR3: TGTGCCAGCAGCTTAGCCGACCCTGAAGCTTACTTT.

This clonotype was seen many times. This chain connects TRBV18 to TRBJ2-7; D is uncertain. CDR3 length: 13 amino acids. The germline gives CDR1 KGHSH, CDR2 LQKENI. Trimming took 3 bases from V and 5 from J, leaving 11 bases between them. DNA of the CDR3: TGTGCCAGCTCACCTCAGGTTGGGGACGAGCAGTACTTC. This codes for CASSPQVGDEQYF.

In its sample, this clonotype was seen many times. The CDR3 loop reads CASSESRPGQLYNEQFF. CDR3 DNA: TGCGCCAGCAGTGAGTCGAGGCCGGGACAGCTCTACAATGAGCAGTTCTTC. The rearrangement links TRBV10-2 to TRBJ2-1, with TRBD1 matching 7 bases. CDR1 WSHSY and CDR2 SAAADI come from the germline V gene. The junction had 8 bases not matched to a gene; V was cut back by 0 bases and J by 3 bases. CDR3 length: 17 amino acids.

Comments on this clonotype: A read error may explain this, as a much larger clone is one base away. This CDR3 is missing its conserved last phenylalanine or tryptophan, likely due to a read error. The chain links TRBV30 to TRBJ1-5; D call uncertain. In germline, CDR1 is GTSNPN, CDR2 SVGIG (reference sequence). Trimming took off 2 bases at V and 3 bases at J, with 8 bases between the two ends. The CDR3 has 13 residues. The CDR3 sequence: CAWSSSSNQPQHS. In nucleotides, the CDR3 is TGTGCCTGGAGTAGCTCGTCCAATCAGCCCCAGCATTCT.

This clonotype was recorded many times. This chain links TRBV7-2 with TRBJ1-1; no reliable D call. The germline CDR1 and CDR2 sequences are SGHTA and FQGNSA. The V end was cut by 1 base, the J end by 2 bases, with 5 bases between. The CDR3 runs 13 residues. CDR3 nucleotides: TGTGCCAGCAGCTTAGGCAGTAACACTGAAGCTTTCTTT. Protein product: CASSLGSNTEAFF.

This clonotype was detected ten times or more. The chain has TRBV13 and TRBJ1-2, with D maybe TRBD1 (5 bases). Germline values: CDR1 PRHDT, CDR2 FYEKMQ (reference sequence). CDR3 length: 15 amino acids. Trimming pared 6 bases from V and 7 bases from J, leaving 21 bases between. This chain's CDR3 is CASRSFGGPLIGYTF. The CDR3 region has the DNA TGTGCCAGCAGATCCTTTGGGGGTCCGCTAATTGGCTACACCTTC.